A single sample is the source of the 11 T cell receptor beta chains below, sequenced in a study of T cell responses to AZD1222 COVID-19 vaccine. Libraries were prepared by immunoSEQ multiplex PCR; TCRdb keeps only in-frame clonotypes and omits some of them. Of tens of thousands of clones in the sample, 80% to 95% were seen once. Source: peripheral blood, taken 28 days after the second AZD1222 dose. The receptors shown here come from an adult who received the AZD1222 COVID-19 vaccine.

J is TRBJ1-4 and V is TRBV19; D remains unclear. Germline V gene lookup returns CDR1 LNHDA and CDR2 SQIVND (reference sequence). This CDR3 has 16 residues. Trimming cost V 7 bases and J 1 base, with 16 bases left between them. The CDR3 DNA sequence: TGTGCCAGTACCGAGAGGGAGGGCCTAACTAATGAAAAACTGTTTTTT. Translating gives CASTEREGLTNEKLFF.

The chain employs TRBV19 and TRBJ2-2; perhaps TRBD2 as D (6 bases). Germline values: CDR1 LNHDA, CDR2 SQIVND (reference sequence). There are 14 residues in the CDR3. V was clipped by 5 bases and J by 2 bases, with 9 bases between them. CDR3 in amino acids: CASSGTLNTGELFF. The DNA for the CDR3 is TGTGCCAGTAGTGGGACTCTAAACACCGGGGAGCTGTTTTTT.

Points on this clone: The same CDR3 arises from other DNA sequences in this sample as well. The rearrangement joins TRBV12-3 or TRBV12-4 to TRBJ2-3, with a tentative D call TRBD2 (6 bases). Trimming pared 6 bases from V and 1 base from J, leaving 8 bases between. The CDR3 loop spans 13 amino acids. The CDR3 loop is CASSPGGTDTQYF. The DNA of the CDR3 is TGTGCCAGCAGCCCGGGGGGCACAGATACGCAGTATTTT.

This clone showed up just once. The rearrangement links TRBV3-1 (or the pseudogene TRBV3-2) to TRBJ2-3; D not resolved. Trimming left V 4 bases short and J 6 bases short, with 14 bases between. The CDR3 contains 14 residues. CDR1 is LGHDT, CDR2 YNNKEL, per germline (reference sequence). The CDR3 reads CASSPPMTLDTQYF. CDR3 nucleotides: TGTGCCAGCAGCCCCCCGATGACATTGGATACGCAGTATTTT.

V usage is TRBV28 and J usage is TRBJ2-4; D ambiguous. Trimming shortened V by 6 bases and J by 3 bases, and 6 bases separated the two germline ends. The CDR3 consists of 12 residues. Looked up from germline, CDR1 is MDHEN and CDR2 is SYDVKM. The CDR3: CASRSGKNIQYF. The CDR3 region has the DNA TGTGCCAGCAGGTCCGGCAAAAACATTCAGTACTTC. Variable domain in full (rest from reference TRBV28 and TRBJ2-4): DVKVTQSSRYLVKRTGEKVFLECVQDMDHENMFWYRQDPGLGLRLIYFSYDVKMKEKGDIPEGYSVSREKKERFSLILESASTNQTSMYLCASRSGKNIQYFGAGTRLSVL.

The chain couples TRBV5-1 to TRBJ2-2, with TRBD2 as a possible D gene (5 bases). There are 15 residues in the CDR3. The V end was cut by 3 bases, the J end by 0 bases, with 9 bases between. Germline loops: CDR1 SGHRS, CDR2 YFSETQ. The CDR3 DNA reads as TGCGCCAGCAGCTCGGGAAACGCGAACACCGGGGAGCTGTTTTTT. This gives the protein CASSSGNANTGELFF. Combining the CDR3 with reference TRBV5-1 and TRBJ2-2 gives the whole variable domain KAGVTQTPRYLIKTRGQQVTLSCSPISGHRSVSWYQQTPGQGLQFLFEYFSETQRNKGNFPGRFSGRQFSNSRSEMNVSTLELGDSALYLCASSSGNANTGELFFGEGSRLTVL.

The V and J genes are TRBV6-5 and TRBJ2-1; D gene unclear. The CDR3 contains 14 residues. V was cut by 2 bases and J by 9 bases, with 14 bases left in between. The germline CDR1 and CDR2 sequences are MNHEY and SVGAGI. CDR3 DNA: TGTGCCAGCAGTTACCCTATTTGGGCGGTTGAGCAGTTCTTC. Protein sequence: CASSYPIWAVEQFF.

The V call is TRBV5-1, the J call TRBJ2-1; the D is unclear. The CDR3 length is 15 residues. Between the trimmed V and J ends, which lost 0 bases and 2 bases, there was a span of 9 bases. The V gene's germline CDR1 is SGHRS and CDR2 YFSETQ. The CDR3: CASSLGEFPYNEQFF. The DNA of the CDR3 is TGCGCCAGCAGCTTGGGTGAGTTCCCCTACAATGAGCAGTTCTTC. Full variable domain (rest looked up from reference TRBV5-1 and TRBJ2-1): KAGVTQTPRYLIKTRGQQVTLSCSPISGHRSVSWYQQTPGQGLQFLFEYFSETQRNKGNFPGRFSGRQFSNSRSEMNVSTLELGDSALYLCASSLGEFPYNEQFFGPGTRLTVL.

The V call is TRBV6-5, the J call TRBJ1-2; 7 nucleotides match TRBD1. Germline CDR1 is MNHEY and CDR2 is SVGAGI. CDR3 length equals 14 residues. V lost 5 bases to trimming and J lost 5 bases; unmatched junction nucleotides: 8. This CDR3 is CASSRQGGLYGYTF. The CDR3 DNA follows: TGTGCCAGCAGTCGACAGGGAGGATTGTATGGCTACACCTTC.

CDR3 nucleotide sequence: TGTGCCAGCAGCGTCGGACAGACCGATGAGCAGTTCTTC. It specifies CASSVGQTDEQFF. The chain has TRBV9 and TRBJ2-1; D possibly corresponds to TRBD1 (6 bases). The ends were cut back, 2 bases at V and 8 bases at J, with 11 bases in the middle. This CDR3 is built from 13 residues. The germline V gene has CDR1 SGDLS and CDR2 YYNGEE.

The V gene is TRBV3-1 (or the pseudogene TRBV3-2), the J gene TRBJ2-3; D may match TRBD1 or TRBD2 (5 bases each). V was pared by 7 bases and J by 6 bases, with 14 bases between. This CDR3 has 13 residues. Germline V CDR1 and CDR2: LGHDT, YNNKEL (reference sequence). CDR3 residues: CASNSGRQDTQYF. The CDR3, as DNA: TGTGCCAGCAACTCGGGGCGGCAGGATACGCAGTATTTT.